The T cell receptor beta chain under discussion was sequenced for a study of blood T cell repertoires in COVID-19. As for the study in general: Italy, Spain and the United States were the sources of the convalescent and acute COVID-19 samples. The analysed material was cDNA or gDNA that came from T cells, B-cell-depleted T cells, or PBMCs.

CDR1 is SEHNR and CDR2 is FQNEAQ in the germline V gene (reference sequence). The CDR3 sequence is 12 residues long. Trimming left V 4 bases short and J 1 base short, with 4 bases between. Original data processing: Reference gene primers were amplified, and this amplification served to estimate nucleated cell counts. Profiling relied on immunoSEQ multiplex PCR, and the TCRdb table lists in-frame clones only, not all of them. D and trimming were read from the DNA, whereas the V and J calls and clone size are those reported in that table. The profile shows about 61,000 clones, more than 65% of them singletons. This clone was observed a few times.

Material for sequencing was peripheral blood. The TCR comes from a woman aged 70 to 79 with acute or convalescent COVID-19. The chain combines TRBV7-9 with TRBJ1-2; D not certain. CDR3 in DNA: TGTGCCAGCAGCTCGAGTAACTATGGCTACACCTTC. Its translation is CASSSSNYGYTF.